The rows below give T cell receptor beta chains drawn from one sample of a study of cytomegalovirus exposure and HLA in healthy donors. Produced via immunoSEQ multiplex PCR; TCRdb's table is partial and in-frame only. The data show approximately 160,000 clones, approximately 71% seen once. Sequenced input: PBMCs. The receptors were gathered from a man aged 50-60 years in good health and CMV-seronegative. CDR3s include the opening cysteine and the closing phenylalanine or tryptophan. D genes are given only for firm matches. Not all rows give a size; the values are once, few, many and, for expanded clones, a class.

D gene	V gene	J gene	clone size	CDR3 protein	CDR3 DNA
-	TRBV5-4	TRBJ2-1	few	CASSPAQGSYNEQFF	TGTGCCAGCAGCCCCGCCCAGGGAAGCTACAATGAGCAGTTCTTC
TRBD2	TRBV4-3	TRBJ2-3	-	CASSPPGRGADTQYF	TGCGCCAGCAGCCCCCCTGGGCGGGGGGCAGATACGCAGTATTTT
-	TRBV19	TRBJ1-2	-	CASSPATESYGYTF	TGTGCCAGTAGTCCCGCGACAGAATCCTATGGCTACACCTTC
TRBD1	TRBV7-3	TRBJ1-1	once	CASSFADRGSEAFF	TGTGCCAGCAGCTTTGCCGACAGGGGCAGTGAAGCTTTCTTT
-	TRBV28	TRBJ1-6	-	CASIAGSYDSPLHF	TGTGCCAGCATCGCGGGGAGTTATGATTCACCCCTCCACTTT
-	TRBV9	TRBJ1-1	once	CASSVGGVRMNTEAFF	TGTGCCAGCAGCGTAGGGGGGGTAAGGATGAACACTGAAGCTTTCTTT
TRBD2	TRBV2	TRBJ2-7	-	CASSEFAGEYF	TGTGCCAGCAGTGAGTTTGCGGGGGAGTACTTC
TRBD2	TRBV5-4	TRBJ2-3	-	CASSEGLAGGRRLTDTQYF	TGTGCCAGCAGCGAAGGACTAGCGGGGGGGCGCCGACTCACAGATACGCAGTATTTT
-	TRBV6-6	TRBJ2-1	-	CASSYGDSRGNEQFF	TGTGCCAGCAGCTACGGGGACTCAAGGGGCAATGAGCAGTTCTTC
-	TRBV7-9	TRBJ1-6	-	CASSSPGRQGGNSPLHF	TGTGCCAGCAGCTCCCCCGGGCGGCAGGGAGGAAATTCACCCCTCCACTTT
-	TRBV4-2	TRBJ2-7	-	CASSSRTGTGGNEQYF	TGTGCCAGCAGTTCCCGAACCGGGACGGGGGGCAACGAGCAGTACTTC
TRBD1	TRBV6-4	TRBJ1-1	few	CASSRQGSRYTEAFF	TGTGCCAGCAGCCGACAGGGGTCGAGATACACTGAAGCTTTCTTT
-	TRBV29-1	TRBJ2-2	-	CSVRPEGTTGELFF	TGCAGCGTTCGCCCCGAGGGGACTACCGGGGAGCTGTTTTTT
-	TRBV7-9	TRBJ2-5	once	CASGPRIGQETQYF	TGTGCCAGCGGCCCTAGGATAGGTCAAGAGACCCAGTACTTC
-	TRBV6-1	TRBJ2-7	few	CASSDISQGSSYEQYF	TGTGCCAGCAGTGACATATCACAGGGTTCTTCCTACGAGCAGTACTTC
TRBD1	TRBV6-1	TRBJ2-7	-	CAIRRTGGGYEQYF	TGTGCCATAAGACGGACAGGGGGCGGTTACGAGCAGTACTTC
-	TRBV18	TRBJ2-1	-	CASSPFAEYNEQFF	TGTGCCAGCTCACCCTTCGCCGAGTACAATGAGCAGTTCTTC
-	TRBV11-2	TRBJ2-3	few	CASSFNTDTQYF	TGTGCCAGCAGCTTTAACACAGATACGCAGTATTTT
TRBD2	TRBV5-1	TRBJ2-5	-	CASRQVGTTRQETQYF	TGCGCCAGCAGACAGGTCGGGACTACACGGCAAGAGACCCAGTACTTC
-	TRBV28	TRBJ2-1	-	CASSLDSKSYNEQFF	TGTGCCAGCAGCCTAGACAGTAAGTCCTACAATGAGCAGTTCTTC
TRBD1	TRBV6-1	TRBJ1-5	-	CASSGDRGGNQPQHF	TGTGCCAGCAGTGGGGACAGGGGAGGCAATCAGCCCCAGCATTTT
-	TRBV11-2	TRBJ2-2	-	CASSSGSGTPNTGELFF	TGTGCCAGCAGCTCGGGGAGCGGGACACCGAACACCGGGGAGCTGTTTTTT
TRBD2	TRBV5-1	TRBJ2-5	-	CASSLEGGGAQETQYF	TGCGCCAGCAGCTTGGAGGGCGGGGGGGCACAAGAGACCCAGTACTTC